The 15 T cell receptor beta chains presented below share a single source sample, sequenced in a study of T cell clonality in common variable immunodeficiency (dated by TCRdb to about 2015). Library construction relied on the immunoSEQ multiplex PCR assay. TCRdb holds this immuneACCESS table with in-frame rearrangements only. Some clones are missing; in checked studies, unresolved V genes explain under half, and the rest has no known cause. Here the sample lists tens of thousands of clones, none seen once only. Around 1.7% of the sample is held by the ten biggest clonotypes. The sequenced material came from peripheral blood mononuclear cells. The source is a person aged 18 to 69 in good health.

This clone was counted many times. Read sequence stops 3 residues before the CDR3 end, and the germline J gene provides the missing end. The V and J genes are TRBV29-1 and TRBJ2-3; a weak D match, TRBD1 (5 bases). CDR3 length: 16 amino acids. Trimming removed 4 bases from V and 0 bases from J, with 17 bases in between. Germline CDR1 is SQVTM and CDR2 is ANQGSEA. The CDR3 DNA, read in part, is TGCAGCGTTGGAGCCCGACAGAGCACTAGCACAGATACG. This sequence encodes CSVGARQSTSTDT. In full, the CDR3 reads CSVGARQSTSTDTQYF.

This clone appeared many times. The read ends 3 residues early relative to the CDR3; the germline J gene fills the gap. The chain is built from TRBV19 and TRBJ1-3; 7 nucleotides agree with TRBD1. Germline CDR1 is LNHDA and CDR2 is SQIVND (reference sequence). Trimming cost V 4 bases and J 0 bases; bases outside gene matches: 3. The CDR3 covers 15 residues. CDR3 protein: CASSKGQSSGNTIYF. Partial CDR3 DNA: TGTGCCAGTAGTAAGGGACAGAGCTCTGGAAACACC.

This clone was recorded a few times. The read gets to within 3 residues of the CDR3 end, and the germline J gene fills in the rest. Other nucleotide sequences from this sample produce the same CDR3. The rearrangement links TRBV18 to TRBJ1-3, with D maybe TRBD1 (6 bases). This CDR3 has 12 residues. Germline V gives CDR1 KGHSH, CDR2 LQKENI. The CDR3: CASSPQGTGIYF. The covered CDR3 bases are TGTGCCAGCTCACCACAGGGAACAGGG.

This clone was found many times. The read ends 3 residues early relative to the CDR3; the germline J gene fills the gap. The chain carries TRBV6-2 or TRBV6-3 and TRBJ2-7; D ambiguous. CDR3 length: 12 residues. The V gene lost 7 bases and the J gene lost 0 bases, with 7 bases spanning the gap. Germline-derived CDR1 and CDR2 are MNHEY and SVGEGT. The CDR3 sequence is CASTRSSYEQYF. CDR3 bases read: TGTGCCAGCACACGTAGCTCCTACGAG.

This clone was detected many times. The read ends 3 residues shy of where the CDR3 ends; the end is completed using the germline J gene. This rearrangement joins TRBV7-8 to TRBJ2-7; D remains unclear. The ends were cut back, 5 bases at V and 2 bases at J, with 7 bases in the middle. CDR1 and CDR2 (germline): SGHVS, FQNEAQ. CDR3 length equals 12 residues. This chain's CDR3 is CASSPIPYEQYF. The part of the CDR3 DNA that was read is TGTGCCAGCAGCCCAATCCCCTACGAG.

The sample holds many counts of this clone. The observed sequence ends 3 residues before the CDR3 terminus, with the missing tail filled in from the germline J gene. V is TRBV10-3 and J is TRBJ1-4; 10 bases are shared with TRBD1. CDR1 is ENHRY and CDR2 is SYGVKD in the germline V gene. After removal of 6 bases from V and 8 bases from J, the junction contained 9 bases not matched to a gene. The CDR3 spans 15 residues. The sequenced part of the CDR3 DNA is TGTGCCATCAGGGGGGACAGGGGCCAAGCGGAAAAA. It codes for CAIRGDRGQAEK. The full CDR3 reads CAIRGDRGQAEKLFF.

This clone occurred many times. From the germline J gene comes the end of the CDR3, since the read stops 3 residues before it. This sequence joins TRBV30 and TRBJ1-4; 8 bases fit TRBD1. This CDR3 spans 14 amino acids. Germline values: CDR1 GTSNPN, CDR2 SVGIG (reference sequence). Germline trimming cut 2 bases from V and 10 bases from J; bases unmatched to any gene: 9. The CDR3 bases that were read are TGTGCCTGGAGTACTTCGGGACAGGCTGGAAAA. Translated: CAWSTSGQAGK. The CDR3, in full, reads CAWSTSGQAGKLFF. Full variable domain (remainder filled in from reference TRBV30 and TRBJ1-4): SQTIHQWPATLVQPVGSPLSLECTVEGTSNPNLYWYRQAAGRGLQLLFYSVGIGQISSEVPQNLSASRPQDRQFILSSKKLLLSDSGFYLCAWSTSGQAGKLFFGSGTQLSVL.

This clone came up many times. The read stops 3 residues short of the end of the CDR3; the missing end is completed from the germline J gene. V gene TRBV7-3 combines with J gene TRBJ2-1, with D hard to call. V was trimmed by 1 base and J by 6 bases, leaving 7 bases between them. CDR3 length: 13 amino acids. CDR1 is SGHTA, CDR2 FQGTGA, per germline. The sequenced part of the CDR3 DNA is TGTGCCAGCAGCTTAATGTCCGGCAATGAG. As protein: CASSLMSGNE. The CDR3 in full is CASSLMSGNEQFF. The full variable domain, completed using reference TRBV7-3 and TRBJ2-1, is GAGVSQTPSNKVTEKGKYVELRCDPISGHTALYWYRQSLGQGPEFLIYFQGTGAADDSGLPNDRFFAVRPEGSVSTLKIQRTERGDSAVYLCASSLMSGNEQFFGPGTRLTVL.

A word on this clone: The read halts 3 residues ahead of the CDR3 end, with the missing end drawn from the germline J gene. V usage is TRBV19 and J usage is TRBJ2-1; TRBD2 matches at 10 bases. V lost 9 bases and J lost 2; bases outside the gene matches: 13. CDR1 LNHDA and CDR2 SQIVND come from the germline V gene (reference sequence). CDR3 length equals 17 residues. This CDR3 reads CASTKTGTSVTYNEQFF. The CDR3 DNA, read in part, is TGTGCCAGCACGAAGACCGGGACTAGCGTAACCTACAATGAG.

This clone occurred a few times. The DNA ends 3 residues before the CDR3 does, and the rest of the CDR3 is filled in from the germline J gene. This rearrangement joins TRBV7-9 to TRBJ1-2; 9 positions match TRBD1. The CDR3 length is 14 residues. The germline gives CDR1 SEHNR, CDR2 FQNEAQ (reference sequence). This CDR3 is CASRADGDRDDYTF. CDR3 bases read: TGTGCCAGCAGAGCGGACGGGGACAGGGATGAC. Supplemented by reference TRBV7-9 and TRBJ1-2, the full variable domain reads DTGVSQNPRHKITKRGQNVTFRCDPISEHNRLYWYRQTLGQGPEFLTYFQNEAQLEKSRLLSDRFSAERPKGSFSTLEIQRTEQGDSAMYLCASRADGDRDDYTFGSGTRLTVV.

In its sample, this clone was seen many times. The junction shows a germline mismatch at one end, possibly a read error. The read falls 3 residues short of the CDR3 end, and the missing part is taken from the germline J gene. This chain joins TRBV7-7 and TRBJ2-2, with 8 nucleotides matching TRBD2. In germline, CDR1 is SSHAT, CDR2 FNYEAQ (reference sequence). The CDR3 runs to 17 residues. This chain's CDR3 is CASSPRAGTRNTGELFF. Incomplete CDR3 DNA: TGTGCTAGCAGCCCGAGGGCCGGGACTAGGAACACCGGGGAG.

This clone has ten or more counts. Coverage ceases 3 residues before the CDR3 finishes, and the germline J gene fills in the end. This chain uses TRBV19 with TRBJ1-1; D is ambiguous. Germline values: CDR1 LNHDA, CDR2 SQIVND (reference sequence). The V end was cut by 4 bases, the J end by 4 bases, with 10 bases between. The CDR3 totals 13 residues. CDR3: CASSSGGSTEAFF. The sequenced part of the CDR3 DNA is TGTGCCAGTAGTAGCGGAGGTTCCACTGAA.

This clone was seen many times. Incomplete CDR3 DNA: TGTGCCACCACAGGGGCCGGGGGC. It translates to CATTGAGG. The full CDR3 sequence reads CATTGAGGYTF. V gene TRBV11-2 combines with J gene TRBJ1-2, with 7 nucleotides matching TRBD1. The read ends 3 residues shy of where the CDR3 ends; the end is completed using the germline J gene. Germline V lookup: CDR1 SGHAT, CDR2 FQNNGV. The CDR3 has 11 amino acids. The entire variable domain, with the rest obtained from reference TRBV11-2 and TRBJ1-2, is as follows: EAGVAQSPRYKIIEKRQSVAFWCNPISGHATLYWYQQILGQGPKLLIQFQNNGVVDDSQLPKDRFSAERLKGVDSTLKIQPAKLEDSAVYLCATTGAGGYTFGSGTRLTVV.

This clone came up many times. The read ends 3 residues before the CDR3 terminus; that terminus is restored from the germline J gene. The V gene is TRBV19, the J gene TRBJ1-1; weak D call: TRBD1 (6 bases). The CDR3 runs to 14 residues. V lost 3 bases and J 3 bases, leaving 11 bases between the germline ends. CDR1 and CDR2 from the germline V gene are LNHDA and SQIVND (reference sequence). The CDR3 sequence is CASSIGGTHTEAFF. The DNA read from the CDR3 is TGTGCCAGTAGTATCGGAGGGACACACACTGAA.

This clone showed up many times. The sequence runs out 3 residues before the end of the CDR3; the remainder is reconstructed from the germline J gene. This chain uses TRBV7-8 with TRBJ2-6; no firm D call. Germline CDR1 reads SGHVS; CDR2 reads FQNEAQ. Between the trimmed V and J ends, which lost 6 bases and 0 bases, there was a span of 9 bases. The CDR3 is made up of 15 amino acids. CDR3 DNA, as far as it was read: TGTGCCAGCAGTTTAAAGGGCTCTGGGGCCAACGTC. Amino acid sequence: CASSLKGSGANV. The complete CDR3 sequence is CASSLKGSGANVLTF.